Sequencing of this T cell receptor (beta chain) was carried out in a study of vaccination and CD4 T cells after COVID-19. Study background: Timing of post-vaccine sample collection was a median about 79 days after dose two, with a range of 14 to 241. Investigators stimulated cells with overlapping spike peptides drawn from SARS-CoV-2, HCoV-NL63, HCoV-OC43 and HCoV-229E. Controls had a CEFX pool, an HIV-1 Nef pool, or no peptide added.

Of note for this clonotype: Antigen specificity is unknown.

Germline V gives CDR1 LGHNA, CDR2 YNFKEQ. Trimming shortened V by 3 bases and J by 5 bases, and 17 bases separated the two germline ends. There are 15 residues in the CDR3. Sequencing of DNA taken from cultured CD4+ T cells relied on the Oncomine TCR Beta short-read assay. TCRdb reprocessed the PCR reads via MiXCR and lists one record per CDR3 protein. This table holds approximately 16,000 distinct CDR3 sequences, 48% found once. The sample's treatment: roughly nine-day PBMC culture with coronavirus spike peptide pools or control peptides (ViraFEST assay). ViraFEST expanded antigen-specific T cells with peptide pools, then sequenced TCRs.

The sequence derives from a human donor who had recovered from COVID-19. V usage is TRBV4-2 and J usage is TRBJ2-7; a weak D match, TRBD2 (5 bases). Sequencing was carried out using CD4+ T cells from blood, cultured in vitro. This CDR3 reads CASSHPNEGIHEQYF. DNA of the CDR3: TGTGCCAGCAGCCATCCGAACGAGGGTATCCACGAGCAGTACTTC.